The TCR beta chain under discussion was sequenced for a study of blood T cell repertoires in COVID-19. Study information: Both acute and convalescent COVID-19 samples were obtained from the United States, Italy and Spain.

The age range of participants was 18 to 89 years, with residence in about two dozen US areas. The data were produced by immunoSEQ multiplex PCR, yet TCRdb's version contains in-frame clones alone and is incomplete. The sample shows roughly 290,000 clones, roughly 88% of them seen only once. The J segment lost 3 bases and the V segment lost 3 bases, leaving 7 bases of the junction unmatched. This CDR3 region has 16 residues. The germline V gene has CDR1 MGHRA and CDR2 YSYEKL. The chain is built from TRBV4-1 and TRBJ2-3, with TRBD1 matching over 9 bases. The material sequenced was PBMCs or T cells enriched from blood (not recorded which). The clonotype comes from a young woman who had recovered from COVID-19. The CDR3 spells CASSHQQGARTDTQYF. CDR3 DNA sequence: TGCGCCAGCAGCCACCAACAGGGGGCGCGTACAGATACGCAGTATTTT.